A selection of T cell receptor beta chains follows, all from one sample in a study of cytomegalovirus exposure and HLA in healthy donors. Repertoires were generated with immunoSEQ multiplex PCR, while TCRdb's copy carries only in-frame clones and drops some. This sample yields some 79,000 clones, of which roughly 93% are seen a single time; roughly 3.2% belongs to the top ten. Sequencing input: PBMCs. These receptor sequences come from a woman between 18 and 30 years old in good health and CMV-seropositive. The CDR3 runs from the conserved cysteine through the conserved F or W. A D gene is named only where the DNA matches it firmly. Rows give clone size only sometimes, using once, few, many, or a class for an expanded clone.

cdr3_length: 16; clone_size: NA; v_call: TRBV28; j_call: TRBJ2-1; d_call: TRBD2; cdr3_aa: CASSLTGTSGRNEQFF; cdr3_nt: TGTGCCAGCAGTTTAACCGGGACTAGCGGGAGGAATGAGCAGTTCTTC
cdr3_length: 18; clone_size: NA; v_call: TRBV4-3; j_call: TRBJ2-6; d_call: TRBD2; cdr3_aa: CASSQELAGFSGANVLTF; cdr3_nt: TGCGCCAGCAGCCAAGAGCTAGCGGGATTCTCTGGGGCCAACGTCCTGACTTTC
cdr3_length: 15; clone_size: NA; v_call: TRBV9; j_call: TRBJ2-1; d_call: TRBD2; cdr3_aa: CASSVRTSGNNEQFF; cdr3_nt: TGTGCCAGCAGCGTCAGGACTAGCGGGAACAATGAGCAGTTCTTC
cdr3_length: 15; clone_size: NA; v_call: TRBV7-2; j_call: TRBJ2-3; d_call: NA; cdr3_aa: CASSLRGTDTDTQYF; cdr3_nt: TGTGCCAGCAGCTTAAGGGGAACTGACACAGATACGCAGTATTTT
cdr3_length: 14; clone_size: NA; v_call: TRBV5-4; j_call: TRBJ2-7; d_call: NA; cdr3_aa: CASSLTVGSYEQYF; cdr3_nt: TGTGCCAGCAGCTTGACAGTGGGTTCCTACGAGCAGTACTTC
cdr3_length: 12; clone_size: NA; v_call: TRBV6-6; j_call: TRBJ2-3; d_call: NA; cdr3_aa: CASSLLADTQYF; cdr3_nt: TGTGCCAGCAGTCTCCTAGCAGATACGCAGTATTTT
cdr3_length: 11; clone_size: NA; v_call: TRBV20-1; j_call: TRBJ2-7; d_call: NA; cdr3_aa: CSALQDYEQYF; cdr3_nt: TGCAGTGCTCTACAGGACTACGAGCAGTACTTC
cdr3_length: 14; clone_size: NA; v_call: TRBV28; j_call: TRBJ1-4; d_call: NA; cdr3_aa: CASTRGGSNEKLFF; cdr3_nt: TGTGCCAGCACCCGCGGGGGATCTAATGAAAAACTGTTTTTT
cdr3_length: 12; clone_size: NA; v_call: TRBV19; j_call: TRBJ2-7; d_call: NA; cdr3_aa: CATSDNSYEQYF; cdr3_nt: TGTGCCACCTCGGACAACTCCTACGAGCAGTACTTC
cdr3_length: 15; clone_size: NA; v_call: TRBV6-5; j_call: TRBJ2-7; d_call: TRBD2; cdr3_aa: CASSGTSDKPYEQYF; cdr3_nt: TGTGCCAGCTCCGGGACTAGCGACAAGCCTTACGAGCAGTACTTC
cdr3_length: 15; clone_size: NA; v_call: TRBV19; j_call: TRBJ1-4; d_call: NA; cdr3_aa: CASRGLLYSNEKLFF; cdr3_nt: TGTGCCAGTAGGGGGCTTCTTTATTCGAATGAAAAACTGTTTTTT
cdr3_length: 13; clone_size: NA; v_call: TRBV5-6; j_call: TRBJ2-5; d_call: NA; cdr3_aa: CASSRGLEETQYF; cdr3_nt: TGTGCCAGCAGCCGAGGTTTAGAAGAGACCCAGTACTTC
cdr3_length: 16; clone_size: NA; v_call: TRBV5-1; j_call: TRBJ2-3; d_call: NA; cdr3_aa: CASSQLPGHSTDTQYF; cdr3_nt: TGCGCCAGCAGCCAACTACCGGGACACAGCACAGATACGCAGTATTTT
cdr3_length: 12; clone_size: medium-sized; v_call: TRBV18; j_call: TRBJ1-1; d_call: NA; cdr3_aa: CASSAGMTEAFF; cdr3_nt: TGTGCCAGCTCGGCAGGGATGACTGAAGCTTTCTTT
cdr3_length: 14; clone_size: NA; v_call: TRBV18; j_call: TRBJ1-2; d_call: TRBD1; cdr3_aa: CASSGDRGHLGYTF; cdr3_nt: TGTGCCAGCTCCGGGGACAGGGGGCATCTTGGCTACACCTTC
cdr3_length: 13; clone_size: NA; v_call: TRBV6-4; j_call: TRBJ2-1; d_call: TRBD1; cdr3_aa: CASSGQGTKGQFF; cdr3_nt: TGTGCCAGCAGTGGACAGGGAACCAAAGGGCAGTTCTTC
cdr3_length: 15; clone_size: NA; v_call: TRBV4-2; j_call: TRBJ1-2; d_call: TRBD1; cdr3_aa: CASSQQDRSNYGYTF; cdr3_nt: TGTGCCAGCAGCCAACAGGACAGGTCTAACTATGGCTACACCTTC
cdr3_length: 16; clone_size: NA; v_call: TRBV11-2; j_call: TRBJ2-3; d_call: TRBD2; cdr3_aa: CASSFPAGGRTDTQYF; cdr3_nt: TGTGCCAGCAGCTTCCCAGCGGGGGGCCGCACAGATACGCAGTATTTT
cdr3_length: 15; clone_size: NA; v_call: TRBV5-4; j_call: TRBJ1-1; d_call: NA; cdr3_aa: CASSLDRWGNTEAFF; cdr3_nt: TGTGCCAGCAGCTTGGATCGGTGGGGCAACACTGAAGCTTTCTTT
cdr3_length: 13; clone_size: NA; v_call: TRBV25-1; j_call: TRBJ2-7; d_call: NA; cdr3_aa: CASRLGSVAEQYF; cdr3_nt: TGTGCCAGCAGACTAGGGTCTGTCGCCGAGCAGTACTTC
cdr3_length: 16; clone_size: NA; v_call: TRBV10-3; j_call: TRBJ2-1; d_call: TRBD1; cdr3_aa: CAIGQGGLPSYNEQFF; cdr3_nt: TGTGCCATCGGACAGGGGGGTTTGCCCTCCTACAATGAGCAGTTCTTC
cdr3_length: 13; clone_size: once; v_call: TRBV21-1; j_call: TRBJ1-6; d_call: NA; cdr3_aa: CASSWTGTAPLHF; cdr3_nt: TGTGCCAGCAGTTGGACAGGGACGGCACCCCTCCACTTT
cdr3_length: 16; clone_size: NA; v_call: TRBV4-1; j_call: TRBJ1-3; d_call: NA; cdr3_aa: CASSQVPGGYGNTIYF; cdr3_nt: TGCGCCAGCAGCCAAGTGCCGGGGGGCTATGGAAACACCATATATTTT
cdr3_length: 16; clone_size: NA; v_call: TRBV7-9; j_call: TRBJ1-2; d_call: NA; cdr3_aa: CASSPEGEGRSYGYTF; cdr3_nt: TGTGCCAGCAGCCCGGAGGGGGAGGGAAGGAGCTATGGCTACACCTTC
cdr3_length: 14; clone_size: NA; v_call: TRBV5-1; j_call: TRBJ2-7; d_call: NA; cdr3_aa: CASSLNQGLNEQYF; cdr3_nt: TGCGCCAGCAGCTTGAATCAGGGGTTGAACGAGCAGTACTTC
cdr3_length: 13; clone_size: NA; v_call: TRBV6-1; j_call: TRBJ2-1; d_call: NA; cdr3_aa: CASKLASYNEQFF; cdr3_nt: TGTGCCAGCAAGCTAGCGAGCTACAATGAGCAGTTCTTC
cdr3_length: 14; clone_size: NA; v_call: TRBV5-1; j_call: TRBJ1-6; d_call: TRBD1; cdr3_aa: CASSWGQKNSPLHF; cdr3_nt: TGCGCCAGCAGTTGGGGACAGAAGAATTCACCCCTCCACTTT
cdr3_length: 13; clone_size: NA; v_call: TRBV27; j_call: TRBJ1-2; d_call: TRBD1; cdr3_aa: CASGRQGQYGYTF; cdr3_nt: TGTGCCAGCGGCCGACAGGGCCAGTATGGCTACACCTTC
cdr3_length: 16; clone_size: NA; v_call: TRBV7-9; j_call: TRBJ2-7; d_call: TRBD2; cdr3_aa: CASSFSPIAGDHEQYF; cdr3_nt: TGTGCCAGCAGCTTTTCCCCAATAGCGGGAGACCACGAGCAGTACTTC
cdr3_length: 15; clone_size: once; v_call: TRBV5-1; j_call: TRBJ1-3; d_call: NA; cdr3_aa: CASSAQGLGGNTIYF; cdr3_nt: TGCGCCAGCAGCGCACAGGGATTGGGAGGAAACACCATATATTTT
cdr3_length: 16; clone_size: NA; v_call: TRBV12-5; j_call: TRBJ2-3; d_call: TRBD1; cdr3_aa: CASGSLQGAGADTQYF; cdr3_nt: TGTGCTAGTGGTTCCTTACAGGGGGCAGGGGCAGATACGCAGTATTTT
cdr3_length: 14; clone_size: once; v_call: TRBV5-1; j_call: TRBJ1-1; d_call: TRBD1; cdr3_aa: CASSATGVRTEAFF; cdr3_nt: TGCGCCAGCAGCGCGACAGGGGTAAGGACTGAAGCTTTCTTT
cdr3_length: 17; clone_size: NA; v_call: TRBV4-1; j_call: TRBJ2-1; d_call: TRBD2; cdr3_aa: CASSHPDGTSGRNEQFF; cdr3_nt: TGCGCCAGCAGCCACCCCGACGGGACTAGCGGGAGGAATGAGCAGTTCTTC
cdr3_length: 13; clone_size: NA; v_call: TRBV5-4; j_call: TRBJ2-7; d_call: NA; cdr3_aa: CASSLDRRYEQYF; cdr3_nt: TGTGCCAGCAGCTTGGATAGGAGGTACGAGCAGTACTTC
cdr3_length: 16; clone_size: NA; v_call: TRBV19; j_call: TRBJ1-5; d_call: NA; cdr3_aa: CASSMDRRFSNQPQHF; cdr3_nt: TGTGCCAGTAGCATGGATCGGAGGTTTAGCAATCAGCCCCAGCATTTT
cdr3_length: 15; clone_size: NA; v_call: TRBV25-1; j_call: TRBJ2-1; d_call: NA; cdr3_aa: CASSDPGRRHNEQFF; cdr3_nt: TGTGCCAGCAGTGACCCAGGGAGGCGACACAATGAGCAGTTCTTC
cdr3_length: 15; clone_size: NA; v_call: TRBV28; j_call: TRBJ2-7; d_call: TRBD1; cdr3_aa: CASSLRQGATYEQYF; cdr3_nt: TGTGCCAGCAGTTTAAGACAGGGGGCTACCTACGAGCAGTACTTC
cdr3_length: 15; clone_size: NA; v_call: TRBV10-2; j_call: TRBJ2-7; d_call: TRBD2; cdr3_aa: CASLMGSGGKYEQYF; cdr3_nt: TGCGCCAGCCTGATGGGGTCGGGGGGGAAGTACGAGCAGTACTTC
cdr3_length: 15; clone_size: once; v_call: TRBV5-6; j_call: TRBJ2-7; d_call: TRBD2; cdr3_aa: CASSHGTTWPYEQYF; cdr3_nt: TGTGCCAGCAGCCACGGGACTACCTGGCCCTACGAGCAGTACTTC
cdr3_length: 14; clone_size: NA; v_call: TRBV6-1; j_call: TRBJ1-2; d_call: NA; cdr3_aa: CASSDRAENYGYTF; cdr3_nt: TGTGCCAGCAGTGACAGGGCGGAAAACTATGGCTACACCTTC
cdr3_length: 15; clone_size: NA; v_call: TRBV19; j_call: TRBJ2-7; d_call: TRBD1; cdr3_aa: CASSKSTGSSYEQYF; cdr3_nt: TGTGCCAGTAGTAAGTCGACAGGGTCGAGCTACGAGCAGTACTTC
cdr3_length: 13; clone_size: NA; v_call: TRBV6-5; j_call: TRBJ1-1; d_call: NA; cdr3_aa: CASSKGSNSEAFF; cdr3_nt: TGTGCCAGCAGCAAGGGGTCGAATAGTGAAGCTTTCTTT
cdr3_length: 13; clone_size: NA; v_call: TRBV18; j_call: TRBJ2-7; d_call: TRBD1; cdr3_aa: CASSPRQGDEQYF; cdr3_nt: TGTGCCAGCTCACCACGACAGGGGGACGAGCAGTACTTC
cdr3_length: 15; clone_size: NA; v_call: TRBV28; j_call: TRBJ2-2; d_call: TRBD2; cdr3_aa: CASITGRARTGELFF; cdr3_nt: TGTGCCAGCATTACCGGGAGGGCCCGAACCGGGGAGCTGTTTTTT
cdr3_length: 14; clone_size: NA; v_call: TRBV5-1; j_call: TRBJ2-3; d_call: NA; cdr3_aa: CASSTGLNTDTQYF; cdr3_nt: TGCGCCAGCAGCACGGGACTTAACACAGATACGCAGTATTTT